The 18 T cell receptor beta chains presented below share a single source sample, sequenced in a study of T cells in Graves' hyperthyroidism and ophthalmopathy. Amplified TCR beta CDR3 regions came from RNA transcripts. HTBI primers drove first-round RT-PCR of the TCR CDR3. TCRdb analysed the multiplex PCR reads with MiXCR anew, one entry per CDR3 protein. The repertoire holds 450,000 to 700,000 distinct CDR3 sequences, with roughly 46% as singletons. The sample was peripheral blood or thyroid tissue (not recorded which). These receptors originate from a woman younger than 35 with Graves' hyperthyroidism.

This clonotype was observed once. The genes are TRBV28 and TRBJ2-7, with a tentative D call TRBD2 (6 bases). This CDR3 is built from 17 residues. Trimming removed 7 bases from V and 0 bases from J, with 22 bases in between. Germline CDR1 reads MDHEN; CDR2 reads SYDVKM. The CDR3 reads CASTSLAGTQGSYEQYF. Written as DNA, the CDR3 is TGTGCCAGCACCAGTTTGGCCGGGACTCAAGGCTCCTACGAGCAGTACTTC.

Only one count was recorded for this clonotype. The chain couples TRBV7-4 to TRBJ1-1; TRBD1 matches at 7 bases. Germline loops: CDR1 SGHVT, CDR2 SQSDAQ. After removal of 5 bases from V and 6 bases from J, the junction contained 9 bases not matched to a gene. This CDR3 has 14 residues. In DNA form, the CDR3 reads TGTGCCAGCAGCCGGGGACAGCAGAGCTCTGAAGCTTTCTTT. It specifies CASSRGQQSSEAFF. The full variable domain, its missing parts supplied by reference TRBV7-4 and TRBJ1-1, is GAGVSQSPRYKVAKRGRDVALRCDSISGHVTLYWYRQTLGQGSEVLTYSQSDAQRDKSGRPSGRFSAERPERSVSTLKIQRTEQGDSAVYLCASSRGQQSSEAFFGQGTRLTVV.

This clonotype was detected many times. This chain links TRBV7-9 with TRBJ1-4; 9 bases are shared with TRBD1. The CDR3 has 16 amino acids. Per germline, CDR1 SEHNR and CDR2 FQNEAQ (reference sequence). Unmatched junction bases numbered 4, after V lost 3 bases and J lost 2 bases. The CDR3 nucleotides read TGTGCCAGCAGCTTCCCTGGGACAGGGACTAATGAAAAACTGTTTTTT. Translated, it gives CASSFPGTGTNEKLFF.

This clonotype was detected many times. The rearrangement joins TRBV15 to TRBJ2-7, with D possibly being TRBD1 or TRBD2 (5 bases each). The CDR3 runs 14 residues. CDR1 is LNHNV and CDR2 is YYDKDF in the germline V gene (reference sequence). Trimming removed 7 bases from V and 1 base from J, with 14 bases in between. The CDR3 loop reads CATKLGTDSYEQYF. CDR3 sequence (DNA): TGTGCCACCAAATTGGGGACGGATTCCTACGAGCAGTACTTC.

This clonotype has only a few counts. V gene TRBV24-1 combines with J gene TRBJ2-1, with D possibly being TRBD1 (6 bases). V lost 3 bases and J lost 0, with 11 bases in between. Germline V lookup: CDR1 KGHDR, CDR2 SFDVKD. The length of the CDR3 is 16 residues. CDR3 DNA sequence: TGTGCCACCAGTGATGGGGACACGAGCTCCTACAATGAGCAGTTCTTC. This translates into CATSDGDTSSYNEQFF.

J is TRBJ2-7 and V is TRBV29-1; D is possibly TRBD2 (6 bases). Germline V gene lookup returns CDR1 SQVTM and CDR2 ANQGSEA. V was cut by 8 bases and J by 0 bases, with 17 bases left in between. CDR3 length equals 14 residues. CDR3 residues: CSRWGTSSSYEQYF. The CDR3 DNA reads TGCAGCCGCTGGGGGACTTCCAGCTCCTACGAGCAGTACTTC.

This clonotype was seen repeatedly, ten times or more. CDR3 nucleotide sequence: TGTGCCAGCAGTGAGGGACAGAAAGAGACCCAGTACTTC. Its protein is CASSEGQKETQYF. The chain joins TRBV25-1 to TRBJ2-5, with TRBD1 identical over 7 bases. The CDR3 extends over 13 amino acids. Germline V gene sequence: CDR1 MGHDK, CDR2 SYGVNS. The junction had 1 base not matched to a gene; V was cut back by 3 bases and J by 3 bases.

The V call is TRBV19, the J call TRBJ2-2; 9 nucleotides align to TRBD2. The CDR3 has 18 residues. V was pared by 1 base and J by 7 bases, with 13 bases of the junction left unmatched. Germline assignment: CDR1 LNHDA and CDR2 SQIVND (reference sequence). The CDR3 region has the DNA TGTGCCAGTAGTATAGGTCGGATTAGCGGGAGAAATATCGGGGAGCTGTTTTTT. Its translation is CASSIGRISGRNIGELFF.

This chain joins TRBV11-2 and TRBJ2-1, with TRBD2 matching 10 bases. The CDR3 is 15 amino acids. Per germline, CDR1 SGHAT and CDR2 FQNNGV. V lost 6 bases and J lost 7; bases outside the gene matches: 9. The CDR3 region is CASSHLAGEWNEQFF. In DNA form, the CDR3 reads TGTGCCAGCAGTCATCTAGCGGGAGAATGGAATGAGCAGTTCTTC.

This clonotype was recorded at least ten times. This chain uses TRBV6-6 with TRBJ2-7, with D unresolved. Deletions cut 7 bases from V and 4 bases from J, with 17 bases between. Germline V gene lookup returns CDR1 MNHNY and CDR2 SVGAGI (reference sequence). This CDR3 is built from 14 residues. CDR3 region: CASTQYPRTYEQYF. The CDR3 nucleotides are TGTGCCAGCACCCAATATCCCCGAACTTACGAGCAGTACTTC.

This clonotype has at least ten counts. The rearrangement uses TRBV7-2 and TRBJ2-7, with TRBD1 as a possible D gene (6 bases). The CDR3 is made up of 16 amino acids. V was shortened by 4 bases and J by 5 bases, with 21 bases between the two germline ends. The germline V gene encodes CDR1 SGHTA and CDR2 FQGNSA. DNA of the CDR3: TGTGCCAGCAGCTCCCCCCACAGGGCCCCGGCCAACGAGCAGTACTTC. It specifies CASSSPHRAPANEQYF.

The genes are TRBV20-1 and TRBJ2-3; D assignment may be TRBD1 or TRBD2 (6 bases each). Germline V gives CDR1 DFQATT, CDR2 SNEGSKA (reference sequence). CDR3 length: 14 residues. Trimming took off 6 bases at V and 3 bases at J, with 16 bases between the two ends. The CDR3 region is CSAPLRGGTDTQYF. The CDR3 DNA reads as TGCAGTGCCCCGCTCAGGGGAGGAACAGATACGCAGTATTTT.

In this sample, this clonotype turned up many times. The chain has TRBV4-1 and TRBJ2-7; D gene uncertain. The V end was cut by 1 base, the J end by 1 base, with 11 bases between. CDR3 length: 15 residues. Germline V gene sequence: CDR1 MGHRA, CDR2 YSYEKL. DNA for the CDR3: TGCGCCAGCAGCCAAGTGGAAGGGTTATCCTACGAGCAGTACTTC. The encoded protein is CASSQVEGLSYEQYF.

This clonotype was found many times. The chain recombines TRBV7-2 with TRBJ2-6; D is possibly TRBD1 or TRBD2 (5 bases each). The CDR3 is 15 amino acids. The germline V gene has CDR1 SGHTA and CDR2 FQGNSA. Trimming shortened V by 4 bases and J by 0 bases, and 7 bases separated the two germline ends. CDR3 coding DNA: TGTGCCAGCAGCTACGGGACCTCTGGGGCCAACGTCCTGACTTTC. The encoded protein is CASSYGTSGANVLTF.

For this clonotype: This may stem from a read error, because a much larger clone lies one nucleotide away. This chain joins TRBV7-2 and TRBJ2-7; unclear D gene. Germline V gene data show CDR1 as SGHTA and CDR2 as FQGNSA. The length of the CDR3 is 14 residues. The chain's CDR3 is CASSPLRYSYGQYF. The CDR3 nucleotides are TGTGCCAGCAGCCCCCTCCGTTACAGCTACGGGCAGTACTTC.

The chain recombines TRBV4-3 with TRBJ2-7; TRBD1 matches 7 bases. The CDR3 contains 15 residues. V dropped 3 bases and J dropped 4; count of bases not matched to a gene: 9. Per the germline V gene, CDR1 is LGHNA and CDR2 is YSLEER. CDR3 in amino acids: CASSHTGTATYEQYF. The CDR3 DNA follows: TGCGCCAGCAGCCATACCGGGACAGCTACTTACGAGCAGTACTTC.

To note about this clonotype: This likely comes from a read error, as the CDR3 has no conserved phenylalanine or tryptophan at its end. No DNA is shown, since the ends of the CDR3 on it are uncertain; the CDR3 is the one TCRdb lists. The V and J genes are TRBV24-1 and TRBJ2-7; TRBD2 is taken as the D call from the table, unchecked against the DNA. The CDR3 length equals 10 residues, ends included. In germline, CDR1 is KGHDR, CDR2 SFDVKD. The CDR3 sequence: CATSDLGLAG.

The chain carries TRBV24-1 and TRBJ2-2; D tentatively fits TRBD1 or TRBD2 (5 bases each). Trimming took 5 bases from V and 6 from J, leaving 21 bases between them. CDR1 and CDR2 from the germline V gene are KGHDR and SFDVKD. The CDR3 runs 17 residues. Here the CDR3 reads CATSAINGAHDSGELFF. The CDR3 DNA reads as TGTGCCACCAGTGCCATTAACGGGGCGCACGATTCCGGGGAGCTGTTTTTT.